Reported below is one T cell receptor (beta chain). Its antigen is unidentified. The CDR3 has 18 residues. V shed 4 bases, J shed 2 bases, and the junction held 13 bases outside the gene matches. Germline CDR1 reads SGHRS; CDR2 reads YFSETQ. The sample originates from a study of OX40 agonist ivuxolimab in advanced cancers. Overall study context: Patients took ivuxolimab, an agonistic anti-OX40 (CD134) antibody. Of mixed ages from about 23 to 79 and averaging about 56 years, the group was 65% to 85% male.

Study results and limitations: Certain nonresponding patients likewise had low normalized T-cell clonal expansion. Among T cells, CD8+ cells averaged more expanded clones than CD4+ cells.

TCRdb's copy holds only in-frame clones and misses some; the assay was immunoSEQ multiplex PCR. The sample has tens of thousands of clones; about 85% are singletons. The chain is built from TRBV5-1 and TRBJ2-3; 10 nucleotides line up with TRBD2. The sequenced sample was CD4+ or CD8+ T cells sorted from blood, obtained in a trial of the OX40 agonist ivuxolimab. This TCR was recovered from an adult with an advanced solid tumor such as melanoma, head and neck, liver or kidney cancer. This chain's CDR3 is CASSLSSGRHLYTDTQYF. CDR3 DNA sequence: TGCGCCAGCAGCCTAAGTAGCGGGAGGCACCTCTACACAGATACGCAGTATTTT.